The 12 T cell receptor beta chains listed next were all sequenced from one sample in a study of OX40 agonist ivuxolimab in advanced cancers. Sequenced by immunoSEQ multiplex PCR; TCRdb stores in-frame clones only, minus some. The table lists tens of thousands of clones, approximately 80% of them singletons. Sequenced here: CD4+ or CD8+ T cells sorted from blood, sampled in a trial of the OX40 agonist ivuxolimab. These receptors originate from an adult with an advanced solid tumor such as melanoma, head and neck, liver or kidney cancer.

This chain connects TRBV5-5 to TRBJ1-1; TRBD1 matches 7 bases. Germline V gene lookup returns CDR1 SGHKS and CDR2 YYEKEE (reference sequence). This CDR3 spans 15 amino acids. With 2 bases clipped from V and 2 bases from J, the junction kept 6 bases outside the gene matches. CDR3 sequence: CASSFDRVPNTEAFF. In nucleotides, the CDR3 is TGTGCCAGCAGCTTCGACAGGGTGCCCAACACTGAAGCTTTCTTT.

This rearrangement joins TRBV6-5 to TRBJ2-5, with 7 bases lining up with TRBD1. Germline CDR1 and CDR2: MNHEY and SVGAGI. The CDR3 has 13 amino acids. After removal of 2 bases from V and 4 bases from J, the junction contained 1 base not matched to a gene. CDR3 sequence (DNA): TGTGCCAGCAGTTACCCAGGGGGAGAGACCCAGTACTTC. Amino acid sequence: CASSYPGGETQYF.

The rearrangement uses TRBV7-9 and TRBJ2-2; D not resolved. The germline V and J ends were trimmed by 0 bases and 8 bases, with 16 bases remaining between them. CDR3 length: 16 residues. Germline CDR1 is SEHNR and CDR2 is FQNEAQ (reference sequence). CDR3 bases: TGTGCCAGCAGCTTAGCCAGCAGACACATCGGTGGGGAGCTGTTTTTT. It is translated as CASSLASRHIGGELFF.

This chain joins TRBV5-1 and TRBJ2-7; D may match TRBD1 or TRBD2 (5 bases each). CDR3 length equals 16 residues. Trimming shortened V by 0 bases and J by 2 bases, and 15 bases separated the two germline ends. The germline V gene has CDR1 SGHRS and CDR2 YFSETQ. The CDR3 DNA reads as TGCGCCAGCAGCTTGGAGGGTGGGGACGGGACCTACGAGCAGTACTTC. Amino acid sequence: CASSLEGGDGTYEQYF.

The chain links TRBV5-1 to TRBJ2-1; TRBD1 matches at 8 bases. CDR1 is SGHRS and CDR2 is YFSETQ in the germline V gene. Germline trimming cut 2 bases from V and 6 bases from J; bases unmatched to any gene: 10. CDR3 size: 16 residues. CDR3 in DNA: TGCGCCAGCAGCTTAAGCTCCTCCGGGACAGGCAATGAGCAGTTCTTC. Translated: CASSLSSSGTGNEQFF.

J is TRBJ2-3 and V is TRBV14; 8 bases match TRBD2. Germline CDR1 and CDR2: SGHDN and FVKESK. The CDR3 is 18 amino acids. V lost 5 bases to trimming and J lost 0 bases; unmatched junction nucleotides: 13. This CDR3 is CASSFVTSGARSTDTQYF. CDR3 DNA: TGTGCCAGCAGCTTCGTAACTAGCGGAGCCCGTAGCACAGATACGCAGTATTTT.

Only one count was recorded for this clone. V is TRBV6-6 and J is TRBJ1-6; a weak D match, TRBD1 (5 bases). The CDR3 has 13 residues. CDR1 is MNHNY, CDR2 SVGAGI, per germline (reference sequence). The V gene lost 7 bases and the J gene lost 12 bases, with 16 bases spanning the gap. CDR3 nucleotide sequence: TGTGCCAGCACCTTTAATGTGGGGGAACCCCTCCACTTT. As protein: CASTFNVGEPLHF.

The chain uses TRBV5-1 and TRBJ2-2; 7 bases are a match to TRBD1. Trimming removed 4 bases from V and 4 bases from J; junction bases left unmatched: 7. CDR1 and CDR2 from the germline V gene are SGHRS and YFSETQ. The CDR3 consists of 15 residues. This CDR3 is CASSTTNRGTGELFF. In DNA form, the CDR3 reads TGCGCCAGCAGCACTACGAACAGGGGCACCGGGGAGCTGTTTTTT.

The rearrangement uses TRBV29-1 and TRBJ2-1; the D gene is possibly TRBD2 (6 bases). This CDR3 has 14 residues. The V end was cut by 1 base, the J end by 13 bases, with 20 bases between. Germline CDR1 SQVTM, CDR2 ANQGSEA. CDR3 coding DNA: TGCAGCGTTGAAGTAGCAGCTTGGGACTCCCCTCAGTTCTTC. This codes for CSVEVAAWDSPQFF.

This clone was seen only a few times. The chain's CDR3 is CASSYGQGRRYTF. In DNA, the CDR3 is TGTGCCAGCAGTTACGGACAGGGGCGTCGCTACACCTTC. The J gene is TRBJ1-2, the V gene TRBV6-5, with 9 bases identical to TRBD1. Trimming took 2 bases from V and 9 from J; bases not matched to a gene: 4. The CDR3 spans 13 residues. The germline V gene has CDR1 MNHEY and CDR2 SVGAGI.

The chain employs TRBV19 and TRBJ2-2, with TRBD1 matching 10 bases. CDR1 and CDR2 from the germline V gene are LNHDA and SQIVND (reference sequence). The CDR3 totals 16 residues. Trimming cost V 2 bases and J 8 bases; bases outside gene matches: 8. The CDR3: CASSIRRTGGIGELFF. The CDR3 DNA sequence: TGTGCCAGTAGTATACGAAGGACAGGGGGAATTGGGGAGCTGTTTTTT. The whole variable domain, filled in from reference TRBV19 and TRBJ2-2, reads DGGITQSPKYLFRKEGQNVTLSCEQNLNHDAMYWYRQDPGQGLRLIYYSQIVNDFQKGDIAEGYSVSREKKESFPLTVTSAQKNPTAFYLCASSIRRTGGIGELFFGEGSRLTVL.

Comment on this clone: A junction boundary mismatches the germline segment, possibly from a read error. V usage is TRBV29-1 and J usage is TRBJ1-2; 8 nucleotides agree with TRBD1. Per the germline V gene, CDR1 is SQVTM and CDR2 is ANQGSEA. CDR3 length: 13 residues. CDR3 loop: CSVQDRGGEGYTF. CDR3 bases: TGCAGCGTTCAAGACAGGGGCGGGGAGGGCTACACCTTC.